This TCR beta chain was retrieved from a study of tumor and adjacent non-tumor tissue in lung cancer. Study in general: Stage I to III disease affected roughly 10 men and about five women aged 31 to 76.

RNA was extracted from bulk tissue without any cell sorting. This CDR3 has 12 residues. Trimming pared 5 bases from V and 2 bases from J, leaving 5 bases between. Germline V gives CDR1 SGHTA, CDR2 FQGTGA. Three rounds of nested PCR, following a modified ARM-PCR protocol, produced the TCRbeta library. TCRdb independently ran MiXCR on the multiplex PCR reads; one entry per CDR3 protein. The data show about 110,000 distinct CDR3 sequences, approximately 82% seen once. This clonotype showed up just a few times. The TCR originated in a woman aged 60 to 75 with non-small cell lung cancer. This chain uses TRBV7-3 with TRBJ2-3; unclear D gene. The sequenced material came from lung tumor tissue. CDR3 sequence (DNA): TGTGCCAGCAGCCCCGACACAGATACGCAGTATTTT. Residues: CASSPDTDTQYF.